This is a list of T cell receptor beta chains from one sample in a study of cytotoxic CD8 clonotypes in ibrutinib-treated CLL. Sequencing was performed with immunoSEQ multiplex PCR; in TCRdb, only in-frame clones are kept and a portion is missing. This sample has 150,000 to 200,000 clones; approximately 80% occur once, and the top ten carry under 5.5%. The starting material was PBMCs, obtained after 24 months of ibrutinib treatment. The receptors shown here come from a human donor with chronic lymphocytic leukemia. Both conserved end residues are part of each CDR3. Each record gives: clone size, V gene, D gene, J gene, CDR3 DNA, CDR3 protein. The D gene is left open where the match is weak. Expanded clones get a size class; other rows say once, few or many, or leave the size out.

>once|TRBV28|NA|TRBJ2-5
TGTGCCAGCAGTTTACGACCAGGAGAGTACCAAGAGACCCAGTACTTC
CASSLRPGEYQETQYF
>NA|TRBV7-3|NA|TRBJ2-1
TGTGCCAGCTTAAGGGACGCCTCCTACAATGAGCAGTTCTTC
CASLRDASYNEQFF
>NA|TRBV29-1|NA|TRBJ2-1
TGCAGCGCCCTCCGATCGGCAGGTGAGCAGTTCTTC
CSALRSAGEQFF
>NA|TRBV30|NA|TRBJ2-7
TGTGCCTGGACGAGGGTAGGAACCTACGAGCAGTACTTC
CAWTRVGTYEQYF
>NA|TRBV29-1|TRBD1|TRBJ1-2
TGCAGCGCCTGGACAGGGGTGAACTATGGCTACACCTTC
CSAWTGVNYGYTF
>NA|TRBV7-9|NA|TRBJ1-2
TGTGCCAGCAGCCTTATCCGGGACAACTATGGCTACACCTTC
CASSLIRDNYGYTF
>NA|TRBV5-1|NA|TRBJ2-7
TGCGCCAGCAGCTGGGCGCAAGGGACGTTCAGCTACGAGCAGTACTTC
CASSWAQGTFSYEQYF
>NA|TRBV28|NA|TRBJ1-2
TGTGCCAGCAGGGTATTAGTATCGGATGGCTACACCTTC
CASRVLVSDGYTF
>NA|TRBV7-9|NA|TRBJ2-3
TGTGCCAGCAGCTTAATGGGGGGTCGCGGTACGCAGTATTTT
CASSLMGGRGTQYF
>once|TRBV4-1|NA|TRBJ2-7
TGCGCCAGCAGCCAAGTGGCGGGCCCGGGGGAGCAGTACTTC
CASSQVAGPGEQYF
>few|TRBV7-2|TRBD1|TRBJ1-1
TGTGCCGGAACGGGACAGACGAACACTGAAGCTTTCTTT
CAGTGQTNTEAFF
>NA|TRBV10-2|NA|TRBJ2-2
TGCGCCAGCAGTGAGATGTTAACAGCTAACACCGGGGAGCTGTTTTTT
CASSEMLTANTGELFF
>NA|TRBV28|NA|TRBJ1-5
TGTGCCAGCAGTTTACAGGGGATCAATCAGCCCCAGCATTTT
CASSLQGINQPQHF
>NA|TRBV28|NA|TRBJ2-7
TGTGCCAGCAGTTCCTACACCTACGAGCAGTACTTC
CASSSYTYEQYF
>NA|TRBV30|NA|TRBJ1-3
TGTGCCTGGAGTCGGGGGTTACGGGGAAACACCATATATTTT
CAWSRGLRGNTIYF
>few|TRBV2|TRBD1|TRBJ1-2
TGTGCCAGCAGTAGACGGCAGGGGGATGGCTACACCTTC
CASSRRQGDGYTF
>NA|TRBV6-1|NA|TRBJ2-5
TGTGCCAGCAGTGAACTCGGGACCCAGTACTTC
CASSELGTQYF
>NA|TRBV2|NA|TRBJ2-5
TGTGCCAGCACCCGGGGGCAAGAGACCCAGTACTTC
CASTRGQETQYF
>NA|TRBV5-4|NA|TRBJ1-1
TGTGCCAGCAGCACCGGACAGATCATGAACACTGAAGCTTTCTTT
CASSTGQIMNTEAFF
>NA|TRBV4-1|NA|TRBJ2-6
TGCGCCAGCAGCCCAGCTCCAGGTAACTCTGGGGCCAACGTCCTGACTTTC
CASSPAPGNSGANVLTF
>NA|TRBV7-2|NA|TRBJ1-2
TGTGCCAGCAGCTTAGGGGTGGGGAAGGACTATGGCTACACCTTC
CASSLGVGKDYGYTF
>NA|TRBV18|NA|TRBJ1-5
TGTGCCAGCTCACCATCTGGCCGGCCTAATCAGCCCCAGCATTTT
CASSPSGRPNQPQHF
>NA|TRBV6-1|NA|TRBJ1-1
TGTGCCAGCACCCTAAAACGGGACACTGAAGCTTTCTTT
CASTLKRDTEAFF
>NA|TRBV11-2|NA|TRBJ1-1
TGTGCCAGCAGCTCCATATACAGGCCTGAAGCTTTCTTT
CASSSIYRPEAFF
>NA|TRBV7-3|NA|TRBJ2-2
TGTGCCAGCAGCCGAAGCGGGGAGCTGTTTTTT
CASSRSGELFF
>few|TRBV28|NA|TRBJ2-7
TGTGCCAGCAGGCCGCTAGGGGGTTCGAGGGAGTTCGGAGAGCAGTACTTC
CASRPLGGSREFGEQYF
>NA|TRBV4-2|TRBD1|TRBJ1-2
TGTGCCAGCAGCCACATTGGGGGACAGCCCCATCACTTC
CASSHIGGQPHHF
>NA|TRBV16|TRBD2|TRBJ2-7
TGTGCCAGCACCCCTTCGGGAGGCGCCTACGAGCAGTACTTC
CASTPSGGAYEQYF
>NA|TRBV19|NA|TRBJ2-1
TGTGCCAGTAGTATAGAGGCCGGCCTCAATGAGCAGTTCTTC
CASSIEAGLNEQFF
>NA|TRBV30|NA|TRBJ2-1
TGTGCCTGGAGTGTAACGATGGGGGCATCCGAGCAGTTCTTC
CAWSVTMGASEQFF
>NA|TRBV7-6|NA|TRBJ1-1
TGTGCCAGCAGCTTAGGGAGGCGGGGTACCACTGAAGCTTTCTTT
CASSLGRRGTTEAFF
>many|TRBV21-1|NA|TRBJ2-7
TGTGCCAGCAGCGTGATGGGAGAGCAGTACTTC
CASSVMGEQYF
>once|TRBV28|NA|TRBJ1-3
TGTGCCAGCAGTTTTATTGGAAGTGGAACTGGAAACACCATATATTTT
CASSFIGSGTGNTIYF
>NA|TRBV6-5|NA|TRBJ2-2
TGTGCCAGCAGTTACTCGCATGGGTCCGCCGGGGAGCTGTTTTTT
CASSYSHGSAGELFF
>NA|TRBV18|NA|TRBJ2-1
TGTGCCAGCTCACGGGCAGGGAGCTCCTACAATGAGCAGTTCTTC
CASSRAGSSYNEQFF
>few|TRBV10-3|NA|TRBJ1-2
TGTGCCATCCTAATAACGACAGGTCGACCCTATGGCTACACCTTC
CAILITTGRPYGYTF
>many|TRBV19|TRBD1|TRBJ1-1
TGTGCCAGTAGTTCGCGGGACAGTTTTGGCACTGAAGCTTTCTTT
CASSSRDSFGTEAFF
>NA|TRBV6-1|NA|TRBJ2-3
TGTGCCAGCGAGTCGGGCGGACCCAGAGATACGCAGTATTTT
CASESGGPRDTQYF
>NA|TRBV19|TRBD2|TRBJ2-1
TGTGCCAGTAGGTTCGCCGGGACTAGCGGCGTCAATGAGCAGTTCTTC
CASRFAGTSGVNEQFF
>NA|TRBV11-1|TRBD1|TRBJ1-2
TGTGCCAGCAGCTATAGACAGGGAAGCAACTATGGCTACACCTTC
CASSYRQGSNYGYTF
>NA|TRBV19|NA|TRBJ1-5
TGTGCCAGTAGTATTCCCCCCAGGAACAGCAATCAGCCCCAGCATTTT
CASSIPPRNSNQPQHF
>NA|TRBV6-1|TRBD1|TRBJ1-2
TGTGCCAGCAGTGCATCCGGGACAGGGGCCCCGTCACAACATGGCTACACCTTC
CASSASGTGAPSQHGYTF
>NA|TRBV30|NA|TRBJ2-1
TGTGCCTGGAGTAACGGGATCTCCTACAATGAGCAGTTCTTC
CAWSNGISYNEQFF
>NA|TRBV19|NA|TRBJ1-1
TGTGCCAGTATGGGCAGGTTTGTAGCTTTCTTT
CASMGRFVAFF
>NA|TRBV5-1|TRBD1|TRBJ1-2
TGCGCCAGCAGCAGGATACCGGGACAGGGAGGGAGTGGCTACACCTTC
CASSRIPGQGGSGYTF
>once|TRBV4-2|NA|TRBJ1-2
TGTGCCAGCAGCCAAGATCTTTATGGCTACACCTTC
CASSQDLYGYTF
>few|TRBV13|TRBD1|TRBJ1-1
TGTGCCAGCAGTTACAGGGGGATGAACACTGAAGCTTTCTTT
CASSYRGMNTEAFF
>NA|TRBV28|TRBD2|TRBJ2-3
TGTGCCAGCAGTTCCCCCGGAGAGCGGGGGGGGGATACGCAGTATTTT
CASSSPGERGGDTQYF
>NA|TRBV5-1|NA|TRBJ2-5
TGCGCCAGCAGCTTGGCGCCAGTCCAAGAGACCCAGTACTTC
CASSLAPVQETQYF
>NA|TRBV6-1|NA|TRBJ1-4
TGTGCCAGCAGTGATAGGGTGGACATCGAAAAACTGTTTTTT
CASSDRVDIEKLFF
>once|TRBV30|NA|TRBJ1-2
TGTGCCTGGAGTTCTGGGGTAGGTGGCTACACCTTC
CAWSSGVGGYTF
>NA|TRBV19|NA|TRBJ1-4
TGTGCCAGTAGTATTAATTGGGCAGGGAAGAATGAAAAACTGTTTTTT
CASSINWAGKNEKLFF
>NA|TRBV6-5|NA|TRBJ2-3
TGTGCCAGCAGTTACCGCGGATCGCATACGCAGTATTTT
CASSYRGSHTQYF
>NA|TRBV7-3|NA|TRBJ1-2
TGTGCCAGCAGCCTAAGGCCCCGGGACGCCGGGGGCTATGGCTACACCTTC
CASSLRPRDAGGYGYTF
>NA|TRBV28|NA|TRBJ1-6
TGTGCCAGCAGTTTGGCTACGGGGGGGAATTCACCCCTCCACTTT
CASSLATGGNSPLHF